One sample yielded the 12 T cell receptor beta chains listed below, sequenced in a study of tumor and adjacent non-tumor tissue in lung cancer. This sample's RNA came from whole unsorted tissue. TCRbeta libraries were built with three rounds of nested PCR, modified from ARM-PCR. TCRdb reanalysed the multiplex PCR reads using MiXCR and keeps one entry per CDR3 protein. This table has 200,000 to 250,000 distinct CDR3 sequences, 71% appearing once. Input material: lung tumor tissue. The receptors shown here come from a man between 60 and 75 years old with non-small cell lung cancer.

The chain links TRBV4-3 to TRBJ1-2, with TRBD1 matching 9 bases. Germline V lookup: CDR1 LGHNA, CDR2 YSLEER. There are 15 residues in the CDR3. Trimming took 4 bases from V and 0 from J; bases not matched to a gene: 3. The DNA for the CDR3 is TGCGCCAGCAGCCCCCGACAGGGGGCTAACTATGGCTACACCTTC. This codes for CASSPRQGANYGYTF.

At least ten counts were recorded for this clonotype. The rearrangement links TRBV28 to TRBJ2-7; D gene uncertain. The V gene's germline CDR1 is MDHEN and CDR2 SYDVKM. CDR3 size: 12 residues. Trimming took 8 bases from V and 2 from J, leaving 10 bases between them. The CDR3, as DNA: TGTGCCAGCCACGGCAGTCCCTACGAGCAGTACTTC. This encodes CASHGSPYEQYF. Variable domain in full (rest from reference TRBV28 and TRBJ2-7): DVKVTQSSRYLVKRTGEKVFLECVQDMDHENMFWYRQDPGLGLRLIYFSYDVKMKEKGDIPEGYSVSREKKERFSLILESASTNQTSMYLCASHGSPYEQYFGPGTRLTVT.

To note about this clonotype: This likely comes from a read error, as the CDR3 has no conserved phenylalanine or tryptophan at its end. This sequence joins TRBV20-1 and TRBJ1-5; D gene ambiguous. This CDR3 comprises 15 residues. The ends were cut back, 3 bases at V and 0 bases at J, with 12 bases in the middle. The germline gives CDR1 DFQATT, CDR2 SNEGSKA (reference sequence). The CDR3 nucleotides are TGCAGTGCTAGGATAGGGCTCTATAGCAATCAGCCCCAGCATTCT. This encodes CSARIGLYSNQPQHS.

This clonotype occurred once. The J gene is TRBJ2-2, the V gene TRBV19, with 13 nucleotides matching TRBD2. Germline-derived CDR1 and CDR2 are LNHDA and SQIVND (reference sequence). V lost 2 bases and J lost 0; bases outside the gene matches: 6. The CDR3 runs 19 residues. CDR3 region: CASSILGLAGAANTGELFF. The CDR3, as DNA: TGTGCCAGTAGTATACTAGGACTAGCGGGAGCGGCGAACACCGGGGAGCTGTTTTTT.

This chain connects TRBV7-8 to TRBJ1-4; weak D call: TRBD1 (6 bases). CDR1 is SGHVS, CDR2 FQNEAQ, per germline. The CDR3 covers 15 residues. The V and J ends lost 0 bases and 7 bases respectively, with 12 bases between them. The CDR3 here is CASSLARGPSEKLFF. CDR3 in DNA: TGTGCCAGCAGCTTAGCCAGGGGCCCGTCTGAAAAACTGTTTTTT.

The rearrangement links TRBV20-1 to TRBJ2-5; D is perhaps TRBD1 or TRBD2 (6 bases each). The CDR3 covers 14 residues. Germline values: CDR1 DFQATT, CDR2 SNEGSKA (reference sequence). Trimming removed 7 bases at V and 5 bases at J, with 20 bases between. CDR3 nucleotide sequence: TGCAGTGTTCTCCGGGACACCGGAGGGGAGACCCAGTACTTC. Amino acid sequence: CSVLRDTGGETQYF.

V is TRBV7-9 and J is TRBJ1-1, with 7 positions matching TRBD1. This CDR3 has 21 residues. From germline, CDR1 is SEHNR and CDR2 FQNEAQ (reference sequence). V shed 5 bases, J shed 0 bases, and the junction held 24 bases outside the gene matches. The CDR3 coding sequence is TGTGCCAGCAGCCCTCGGGACAGAGCGTTTGAATCTCAATATTTGAACACTGAAGCTTTCTTT. Its protein is CASSPRDRAFESQYLNTEAFF.

V gene TRBV6-6 combines with J gene TRBJ1-1, with D unresolved. The CDR3 spans 14 residues. Germline CDR1 and CDR2: MNHNY and SVGAGI (reference sequence). Trimming stripped 8 bases from V and 1 base from J, with 14 bases between. CDR3 DNA sequence: TGTGCCAGCGGACTAGTGGGGTCGAACACTGAAGCTTTCTTT. Its protein is CASGLVGSNTEAFF.

The chain uses TRBV6-1 and TRBJ1-2; D not certain. Trimming removed 6 bases from V and 4 bases from J, with 12 bases in between. This CDR3 spans 13 amino acids. Germline loops: CDR1 MNHNS, CDR2 SASEGT. CDR3 DNA: TGTGCCAGCAGGACGGAGCAGAGCTATGGCTACACCTTC. This translates into CASRTEQSYGYTF.

This chain links TRBV20-1 with TRBJ2-7, with 10 bases lining up with TRBD1. Germline CDR1 is DFQATT and CDR2 is SNEGSKA (reference sequence). V was clipped by 0 bases and J by 4 bases; unmatched bases: 6. This CDR3 comprises 15 residues. The CDR3: CSARDPGQGNYEQYF. CDR3 DNA sequence: TGCAGTGCTAGAGACCCGGGACAGGGGAATTACGAGCAGTACTTC.

Turning to this clonotype: Possible read error: a much larger clone is one base away. The CDR3 does not end in the conserved phenylalanine or tryptophan, so this is likely a read error. The rearrangement joins TRBV11-3 to TRBJ1-1; possibly TRBD1 for D (5 bases). The germline gives CDR1 SGHNT, CDR2 YENEEA. Trimming removed 1 base from V and 3 bases from J, with 12 bases in between. This CDR3 comprises 15 residues. The CDR3 protein is CASSLVAGRHTEAFL. CDR3 sequence (DNA): TGTGCCAGCAGCTTAGTGGCGGGGCGGCACACTGAAGCTTTCCTT.

Worth noting for this clonotype: This CDR3 fails to terminate in the conserved phenylalanine or tryptophan, so it likely reflects a read error. V is TRBV11-3 and J is TRBJ2-1, with D tentatively TRBD2 (6 bases). In germline, CDR1 is SGHNT, CDR2 YENEEA. The CDR3 contains 15 residues. The CDR3 is CANSLEQEGRDDQFL. As DNA, the CDR3 is TGTGCCAACAGCTTAGAGCAGGAGGGCCGGGATGACCAGTTCTTA.